What follows describes a single T cell receptor beta chain. This entry comes from a study of blood T cell repertoires in COVID-19. Libraries were prepared by immunoSEQ multiplex PCR; TCRdb keeps only in-frame clonotypes and omits some of them. The sample has fewer than 400,000 clones, roughly nine tenths seen once. Donors in Cohort 3 counted as recovered after two negative PCRs, clearance, or symptom resolution. V was clipped by 2 bases and J by 0 bases, with 11 bases between them. Germline lookup yields CDR1 LNHDA and CDR2 SQIVND (reference sequence). CDR3 length: 17 residues. The specimen was PBMCs or T cells enriched from blood (not recorded which). This chain joins TRBV19 and TRBJ1-6; no firm D call. The receptor was derived from a woman aged 25 to 39 who had recovered from COVID-19. Here the CDR3 DNA reads TGTGCCAGTAGTATAATCACGGCTAGCTCCTATAATTCACCCCTCCACTTT. Its protein product is CASSIITASSYNSPLHF.